What follows is one TCR beta chain and its context. Trimming pared 4 bases from V and 3 bases from J, leaving 22 bases between. CDR1 is PRHDT and CDR2 is FYEKMQ in the germline V gene (reference sequence). The CDR3 is made up of 18 amino acids. Profiled with immunoSEQ multiplex PCR; TCRdb holds only in-frame clones, not every one. This sample has 95,000 to 150,000 clones, with just over 90% found just once. This record comes from a study of control samples from healthy donors and cancer patients. Sample: blood. The source is a woman between 18 and 29 years old in good health. This chain uses TRBV13 with TRBJ1-5, with TRBD1 as a possible D gene (6 bases). The CDR3 spells CASSSPPDSPRPNQPQHF. CDR3 sequence (DNA): TGTGCCAGCAGCTCCCCCCCGGACAGCCCAAGGCCCAATCAGCCCCAGCATTTT.